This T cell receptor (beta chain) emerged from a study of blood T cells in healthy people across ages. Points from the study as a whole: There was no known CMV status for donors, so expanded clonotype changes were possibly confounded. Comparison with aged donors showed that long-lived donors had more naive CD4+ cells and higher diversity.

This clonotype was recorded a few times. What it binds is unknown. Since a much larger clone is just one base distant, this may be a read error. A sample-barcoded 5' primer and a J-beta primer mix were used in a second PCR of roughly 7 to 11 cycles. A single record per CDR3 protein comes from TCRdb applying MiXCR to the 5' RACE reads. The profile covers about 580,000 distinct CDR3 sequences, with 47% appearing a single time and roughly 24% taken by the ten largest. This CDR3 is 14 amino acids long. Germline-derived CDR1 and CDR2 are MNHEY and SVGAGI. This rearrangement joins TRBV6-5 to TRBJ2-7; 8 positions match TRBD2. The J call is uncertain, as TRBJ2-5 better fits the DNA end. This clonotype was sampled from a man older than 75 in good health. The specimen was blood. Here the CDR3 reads CASSDTSGRETQYF. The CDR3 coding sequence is TGTGCCAGCAGTGACACTAGCGGTAGGGAGACCCAGTACTTC.